Detailed here is one T cell receptor beta chain. Its antigen is not known. This specimen comes from a study of shared clonotypes between healthy human individuals. Whole-study context: Researchers assigned three CD4 naive, three CD4 memory, two CD8 naive and one CD8 memory plate to each donor. The study's findings and limits: A limitation of the genetic and exposure-history diversity represented arose from few donors.

Data came from immunoSEQ multiplex PCR; TCRdb stores just in-frame clones and leaves some out. This table holds about 320,000 clones, about nine tenths found once. In CD8 memory, CD45RO+ cells were put together with CCR7-negative CD45RA+ TemRA cells. The specimen was memory CD8+ T cells sorted from blood. The subset is: CD45RO+ cells pooled with CCR7-negative TemRA cells. This TCR came from a man aged 18-30 years in good health.

The CDR3 loop is CASSLAGSGGAPETQYF. The DNA for the CDR3 is TGCGCCAGCAGCTTGGCGGGTAGCGGGGGGGCCCCAGAGACCCAGTACTTC. This chain joins TRBV5-1 and TRBJ2-5, with TRBD2 matching over 11 bases. The CDR3 loop spans 17 amino acids. CDR1 and CDR2 from the germline V gene are SGHRS and YFSETQ. With V trimmed by 0 bases and J by 4 bases, 8 bases remained unmatched.